The TCR beta chain described here comes from a study of OX40 agonist ivuxolimab in advanced cancers. Notes on the study in general: Partial responders at 0.1-3.0 mg/kg showed near-lowest clonal expansion. Specificity for antigen went undetermined in the expanded peripheral T cells.

Remarks on this clone: Its antigen remains unidentified.

Germline assignment: CDR1 MDHEN and CDR2 SYDVKM. This CDR3 has 15 amino acids. The V segment lost 3 bases and the J segment 7 bases; nucleotides outside the gene matches: 10. Patients were ineligible given autoimmune disease history or systemic immunosuppression. Repertoires were generated with immunoSEQ multiplex PCR, while TCRdb's copy carries only in-frame clones and drops some. The sample shows around 80,000 clones, around nine tenths of them seen only once. This receptor was identified in an adult with an advanced solid tumor such as melanoma, head and neck, liver or kidney cancer. The input for sequencing was CD4+ or CD8+ T cells sorted from blood, taken in a trial of the OX40 agonist ivuxolimab. The chain joins TRBV28 to TRBJ1-2; 8 bases align to TRBD1. CDR3 in DNA: TGTGCCAGCAGTTTGGGAGGGCAGGGGGCGCGTGGCTACACCTTC. This codes for CASSLGGQGARGYTF.